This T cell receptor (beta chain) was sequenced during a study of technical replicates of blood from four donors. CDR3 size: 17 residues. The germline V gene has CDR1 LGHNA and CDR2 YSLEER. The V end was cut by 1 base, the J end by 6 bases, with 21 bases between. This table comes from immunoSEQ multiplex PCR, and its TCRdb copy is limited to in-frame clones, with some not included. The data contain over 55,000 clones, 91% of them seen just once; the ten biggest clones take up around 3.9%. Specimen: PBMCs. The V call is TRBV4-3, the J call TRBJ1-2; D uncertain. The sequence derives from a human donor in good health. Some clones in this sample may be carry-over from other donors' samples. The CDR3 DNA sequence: TGCGCCAGCAGCCAAGTGGGGTGGGAGGGCTTGGGAAATGGCTACACCTTC. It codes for CASSQVGWEGLGNGYTF.